This record concerns one T cell receptor beta chain sequence. Using immunoSEQ multiplex PCR, the repertoire was profiled, and TCRdb retains in-frame clones only, with some absent. This sample has about 190,000 clones, with 70% to 85% found just once. J gave up 4 bases and V 6 bases, and 9 bases lay outside the gene matches. The CDR3 loop spans 16 amino acids. CDR1 and CDR2 (germline): LGHNA, YNFKEQ. This record comes from a study of blood T cell repertoires in COVID-19. Across the whole study: The United States, Italy and Spain were the sources of the acute and convalescent COVID-19 samples. The analysed material was cDNA or gDNA that came from T cells, B-cell-depleted T cells, or PBMCs.

The sequencing sample was made of peripheral blood. The clonotype was recovered from a woman aged 50 to 65 with acute or convalescent COVID-19. The chain uses TRBV4-2 and TRBJ1-4; 9 bases align to TRBD1. CDR3 nucleotides: TGTGCCAGCAGACCACAGGGGGCGCTTAGTAATGAAAAACTGTTTTTT. It yields the protein CASRPQGALSNEKLFF.